The subject of this entry is one TCR beta chain. Treatment of the sample: oral pan-JAK inhibitor, 5-10 mg twice daily. Starting from PBMCs, sorting isolated CD4+ and CD8+ T cells. Germline assignment: CDR1 SGDLS and CDR2 YYNGEE. V shed 0 bases and J shed 1 base, with 10 bases lying between them. CDR3 size: 15 residues. The sequencing template was cDNA reverse transcribed from extracted RNA. Here immunoSEQ multiplex PCR was the method, and the copy in TCRdb shows in-frame clones only, minus some. The table records about 97,000 clones, almost 60% of them present only once. The data derive from a study of CD8+ T cells in alopecia areata.

This sequence originates from a human donor with alopecia areata. The genes are TRBV9 and TRBJ2-5; D is ambiguous. This sample comprised CD8+ T cells sorted from blood, obtained at roughly week 58, from a patient treated with tofacitinib. CDR3 DNA: TGTGCCAGCAGCGTAGGGGGTGGCGCCCAAGAGACCCAGTACTTC. Translating gives CASSVGGGAQETQYF. The variable domain in full, completed from reference TRBV9 and TRBJ2-5, reads DSGVTQTPKHLITATGQRVTLRCSPRSGDLSVYWYQQSLDQGLQFLIQYYNGEERAKGNILERFSAQQFPDLHSELNLSSLELGDSALYFCASSVGGGAQETQYFGPGTRLLVL.